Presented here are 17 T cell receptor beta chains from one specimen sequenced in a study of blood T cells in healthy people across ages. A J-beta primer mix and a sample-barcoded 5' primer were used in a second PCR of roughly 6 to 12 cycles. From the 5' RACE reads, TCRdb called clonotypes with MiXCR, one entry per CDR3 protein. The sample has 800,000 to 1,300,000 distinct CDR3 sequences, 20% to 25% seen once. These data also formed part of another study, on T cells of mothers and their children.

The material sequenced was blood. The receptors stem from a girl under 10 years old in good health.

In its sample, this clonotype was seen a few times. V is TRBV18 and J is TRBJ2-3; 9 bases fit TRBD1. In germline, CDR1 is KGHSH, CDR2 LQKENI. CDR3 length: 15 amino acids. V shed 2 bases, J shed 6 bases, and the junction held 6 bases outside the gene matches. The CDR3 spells CASSPSMDRGDTQYF. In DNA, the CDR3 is TGTGCCAGCTCACCATCTATGGACAGGGGTGATACGCAGTATTTT.

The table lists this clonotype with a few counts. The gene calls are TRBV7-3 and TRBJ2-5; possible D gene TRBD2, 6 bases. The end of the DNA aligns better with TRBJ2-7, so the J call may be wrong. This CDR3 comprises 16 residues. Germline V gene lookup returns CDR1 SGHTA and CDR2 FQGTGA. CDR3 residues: CASSLMSADYGSEQYF. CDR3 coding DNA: TGTGCCAGCAGCTTAATGTCCGCGGACTATGGGTCCGAGCAGTACTTC.

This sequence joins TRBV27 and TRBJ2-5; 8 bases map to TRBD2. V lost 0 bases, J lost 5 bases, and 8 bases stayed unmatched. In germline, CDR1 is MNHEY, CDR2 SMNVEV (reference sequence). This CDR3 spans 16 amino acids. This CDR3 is CASSLSPGGPRETQYF. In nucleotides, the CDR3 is TGTGCCAGCAGTTTATCCCCGGGGGGGCCGAGGGAGACCCAGTACTTC.

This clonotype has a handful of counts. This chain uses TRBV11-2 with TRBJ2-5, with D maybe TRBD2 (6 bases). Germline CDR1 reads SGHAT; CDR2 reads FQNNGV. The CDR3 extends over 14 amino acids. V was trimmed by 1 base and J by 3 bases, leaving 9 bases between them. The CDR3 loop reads CASSLVWEEETQYF. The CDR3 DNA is TGTGCCAGCAGCTTAGTGTGGGAGGAAGAGACCCAGTACTTC.

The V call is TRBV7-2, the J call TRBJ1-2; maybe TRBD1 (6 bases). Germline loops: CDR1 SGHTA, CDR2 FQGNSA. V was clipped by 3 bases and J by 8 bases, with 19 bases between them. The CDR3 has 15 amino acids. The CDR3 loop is CASSFLPGGPRGYTF. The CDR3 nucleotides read TGTGCCAGCAGCTTCCTCCCCGGGGGCCCGAGGGGCTACACCTTC.

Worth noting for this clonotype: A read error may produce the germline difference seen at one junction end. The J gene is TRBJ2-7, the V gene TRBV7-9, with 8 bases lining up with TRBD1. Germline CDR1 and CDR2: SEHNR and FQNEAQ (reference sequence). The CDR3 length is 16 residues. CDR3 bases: TGCGCCAGCAGCTTAGACCTAGGACAGGGCGGCTACGAGCAGTACTTC. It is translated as CASSLDLGQGGYEQYF. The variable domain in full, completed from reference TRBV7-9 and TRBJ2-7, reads DTGVSQNPRHKITKRGQNVTFRCDPISEHNRLYWYRQTLGQGPEFLTYFQNEAQLEKSRLLSDRFSAERPKGSFSTLEIQRTEQGDSAMYLCASSLDLGQGGYEQYFGPGTRLTVT.

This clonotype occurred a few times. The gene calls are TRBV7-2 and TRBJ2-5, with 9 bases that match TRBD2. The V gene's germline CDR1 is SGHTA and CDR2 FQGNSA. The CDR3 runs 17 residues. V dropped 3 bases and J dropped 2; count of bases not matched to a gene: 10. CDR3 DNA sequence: TGTGCCAGCAGCTTCGGGACTAGCTTGAGGGCTCAAGAGACCCAGTACTTC. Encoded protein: CASSFGTSLRAQETQYF.

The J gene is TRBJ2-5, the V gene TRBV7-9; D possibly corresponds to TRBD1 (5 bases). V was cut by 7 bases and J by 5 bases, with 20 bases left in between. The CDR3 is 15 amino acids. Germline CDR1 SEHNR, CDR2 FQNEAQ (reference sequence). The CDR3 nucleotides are TGTGCCAGCAACACTAATTCCAGGGTTGAGGAGACCCAGTACTTC. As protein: CASNTNSRVEETQYF.

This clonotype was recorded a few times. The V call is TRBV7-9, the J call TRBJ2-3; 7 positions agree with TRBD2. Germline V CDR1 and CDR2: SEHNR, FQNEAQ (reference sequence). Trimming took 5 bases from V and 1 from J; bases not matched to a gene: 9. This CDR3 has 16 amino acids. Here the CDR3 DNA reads TGTGCCAGCAGCCCCGGCCGGGGGGTCGGCACAGATACGCAGTATTTT. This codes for CASSPGRGVGTDTQYF.

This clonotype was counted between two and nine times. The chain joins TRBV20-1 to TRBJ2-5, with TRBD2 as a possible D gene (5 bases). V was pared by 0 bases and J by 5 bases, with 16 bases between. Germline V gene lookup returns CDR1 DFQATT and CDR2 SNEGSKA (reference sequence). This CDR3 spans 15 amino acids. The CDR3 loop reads CSAREGNLWEETQYF. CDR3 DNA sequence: TGCAGTGCTAGAGAGGGGAACTTGTGGGAGGAGACCCAGTACTTC.

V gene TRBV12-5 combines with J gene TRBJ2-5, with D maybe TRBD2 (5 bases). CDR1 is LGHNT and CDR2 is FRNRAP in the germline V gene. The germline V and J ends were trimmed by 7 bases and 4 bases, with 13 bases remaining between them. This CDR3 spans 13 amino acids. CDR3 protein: CASDEGIGETQYF. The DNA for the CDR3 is TGTGCTAGTGACGAGGGTATTGGAGAGACCCAGTACTTC.

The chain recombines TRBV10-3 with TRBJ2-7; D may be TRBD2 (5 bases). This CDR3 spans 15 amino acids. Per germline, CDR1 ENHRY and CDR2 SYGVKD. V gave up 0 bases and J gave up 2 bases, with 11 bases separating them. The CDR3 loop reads CAISESRDGAYEQYF. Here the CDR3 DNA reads TGTGCCATCAGTGAGTCTCGGGATGGGGCCTACGAGCAGTACTTC.

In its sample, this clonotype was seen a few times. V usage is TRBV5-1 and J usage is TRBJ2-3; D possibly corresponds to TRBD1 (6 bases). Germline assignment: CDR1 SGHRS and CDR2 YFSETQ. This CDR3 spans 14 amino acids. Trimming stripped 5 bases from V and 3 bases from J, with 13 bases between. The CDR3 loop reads CASRPTGTTDTQYF. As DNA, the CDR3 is TGCGCCAGCAGACCCACCGGGACAACAGATACGCAGTATTTT.

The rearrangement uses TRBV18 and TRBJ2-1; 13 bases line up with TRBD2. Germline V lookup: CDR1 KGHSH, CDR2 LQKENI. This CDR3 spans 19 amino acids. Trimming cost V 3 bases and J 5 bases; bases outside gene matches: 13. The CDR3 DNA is TGTGCCAGCTCACCCGGACTAGCGGGGGCCCTGGAGTTCCACAATGAGCAGTTCTTC. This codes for CASSPGLAGALEFHNEQFF.

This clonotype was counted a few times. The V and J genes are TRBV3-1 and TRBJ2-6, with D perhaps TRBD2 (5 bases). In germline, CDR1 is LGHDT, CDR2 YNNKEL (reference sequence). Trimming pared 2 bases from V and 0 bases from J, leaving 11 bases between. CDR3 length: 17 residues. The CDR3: CASSQKYGLSGANVLTF. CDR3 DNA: TGTGCCAGCAGCCAAAAATACGGACTCTCTGGGGCCAACGTCCTGACTTTC.

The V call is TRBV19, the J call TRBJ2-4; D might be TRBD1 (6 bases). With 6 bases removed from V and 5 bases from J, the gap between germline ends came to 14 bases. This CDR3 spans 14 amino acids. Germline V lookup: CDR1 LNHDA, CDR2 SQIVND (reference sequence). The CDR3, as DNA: TGTGCCAGTAGCCAGAATTGGGGGCAAAACATTCAGTACTTC. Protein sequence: CASSQNWGQNIQYF.

CDR3 nucleotides: TGTGCCAGCAGATCCAGGGGTGCCCCGGTGCAGTTCTTC. It specifies CASRSRGAPVQFF. This chain links TRBV7-9 with TRBJ2-5, with a weak D call TRBD1 (6 bases). TRBJ2-1 explains the end of the DNA better; the J call may be wrong. CDR1 and CDR2 from the germline V gene are SEHNR and FQNEAQ (reference sequence). CDR3 length: 13 amino acids.